The clone carrying this T cell receptor (beta chain) was observed a handful of times. Its antigen is unidentified. As the sequencing template, cDNA was produced by extracting RNA and reverse transcribing it. Assay: immunoSEQ multiplex PCR; the TCRdb copy retains only in-frame clones and omits some. The table shows around 180,000 clones, with around 60% occurring only once. The CDR3 totals 14 residues. V lost 4 bases to trimming and J lost 6 bases, with 15 bases between them. Germline-derived CDR1 and CDR2 are MNHEY and SVGAGI. This record belongs to a study of CD8+ T cells in alopecia areata. About the research overall: At a dose of 5 to 10 mg twice daily, oral tofacitinib was given to treated patients. Tofacitinib therapy lasting 6 to 18 months was followed by 6 months off drug. Findings of the study overall: Lesional scalp exceeded normal scalp in clonality, especially in alopecia totalis/universalis.

Regarding treatment: oral pan-JAK inhibitor, 5-10 mg twice daily. Lesional scalp tissue (obtained by punch biopsy) and peripheral blood were collected from alopecia areata patients. The sequencing used CD4+ T cells sorted from blood, collected at roughly week 49, from a patient treated with tofacitinib. The chain employs TRBV6-5 and TRBJ1-1; tentatively, D is TRBD1 (5 bases). This TCR derives from a human donor with alopecia areata. Here the CDR3 DNA reads TGTGCCAGCAGTTCCCTAGTGGGGGTCCCTGAAGCTTTCTTT. Amino acids: CASSSLVGVPEAFF.